The T cell receptor beta chain described here comes from a study of T cells in Graves' hyperthyroidism and ophthalmopathy. RNA transcripts served as the template for amplifying TCR beta CDR3 regions. In the first-round RT-PCR of the TCR CDR3, the HTBI primer set was used. In TCRdb, the multiplex PCR reads were re-called with MiXCR into one record per CDR3 protein. The sample yields about 770,000 distinct CDR3 sequences, roughly a sixth seen once. This clonotype has a count of ten or more. V lost 7 bases to trimming and J lost 3 bases; unmatched junction nucleotides: 6. This CDR3 comprises 14 residues. Germline V gene data show CDR1 as WSHSY and CDR2 as SAAADI.

This receptor was identified in a woman aged 45-65 years with Graves' hyperthyroidism that later progressed to Graves' ophthalmopathy. The sample comprised blood. The V and J genes are TRBV10-2 and TRBJ2-7; 10 nucleotides line up with TRBD1. CDR3 amino acids: CASTWDRGNYEQYF. The CDR3 DNA sequence: TGCGCCAGCACCTGGGACAGGGGAAACTACGAGCAGTACTTC.